Presented here are 17 T cell receptor beta chains from one specimen sequenced in a study of T cell clones after liver transplantation. Clones were sequenced by immunoSEQ multiplex PCR, and TCRdb holds only the in-frame ones, with some missing. The sample includes 20,000 to 25,000 clones, about 83% of them seen just once. The sequenced sample was CD8+ T cells from blood, obtained around 4.5 years after liver transplant. Receptors were obtained from a human patient who received a liver transplant. Part of the T cells may come from the graft donor.

This clone is labeled as medium-sized. The chain recombines TRBV10-3 with TRBJ1-5, with D hard to call. Trimming took off 2 bases at V and 8 bases at J, with 16 bases between the two ends. Germline CDR1 reads ENHRY; CDR2 reads SYGVKD. The CDR3 covers 15 residues. CDR3 DNA: TGTGCCATCAGTGAGGGCGGAGGCAGCCGAGAGCCCCAGCATTTT. This translates into CAISEGGGSREPQHF.

The chain couples TRBV13 to TRBJ2-1; the match to TRBD2 covers 8 bases. After removal of 4 bases from V and 7 bases from J, the junction contained 12 bases not matched to a gene. Germline-derived CDR1 and CDR2 are PRHDT and FYEKMQ (reference sequence). The CDR3 length is 16 residues. CDR3 sequence (DNA): TGTGCCAGCAGCTCCGAATCGCGGGGGGCTGGGAATGAGCAGTTCTTC. Amino acids: CASSSESRGAGNEQFF.

The chain employs TRBV27 and TRBJ1-5, with D uncertain. The germline V and J ends were trimmed by 3 bases and 3 bases, with 9 bases remaining between them. Germline V gene lookup returns CDR1 MNHEY and CDR2 SMNVEV (reference sequence). The CDR3 loop spans 14 amino acids. CDR3 bases: TGTGCCAGCAGTTTGGGCGGGGACAATCAGCCCCAGCATTTT. Protein sequence: CASSLGGDNQPQHF.

The chain recombines TRBV7-7 with TRBJ2-1, with 13 positions matching TRBD2. This CDR3 contains 15 residues. The germline CDR1 and CDR2 sequences are SSHAT and FNYEAQ (reference sequence). J was trimmed by 8 bases and V by 4 bases; bases with no gene match: 5. The DNA for the CDR3 is TGTGCCAGCAGCTCGACTAGCGGGGGGCTGGATGAGCAGTTCTTC. This translates into CASSSTSGGLDEQFF.

The chain recombines TRBV28 with TRBJ2-3; perhaps TRBD1 as D (6 bases). The V and J ends lost 5 bases and 8 bases respectively, with 14 bases between them. Per the germline V gene, CDR1 is MDHEN and CDR2 is SYDVKM. The CDR3 covers 13 residues. This CDR3 is CASSPQGRVTQYF. CDR3 sequence (DNA): TGTGCCAGCAGTCCTCAGGGGCGAGTTACGCAGTATTTT.

V and J are TRBV6-5 and TRBJ2-1, with D unclear. This CDR3 has 11 amino acids. Trimming shortened V by 6 bases and J by 5 bases, and 5 bases separated the two germline ends. Germline CDR1 is MNHEY and CDR2 is SVGAGI. This CDR3 is CASRIDNEQFF. CDR3 nucleotides: TGTGCCAGCAGGATTGACAATGAGCAGTTCTTC.

The chain carries TRBV28 and TRBJ2-7; 7 nucleotides line up with TRBD1. The CDR3 sequence is 15 residues long. Germline V CDR1 and CDR2: MDHEN, SYDVKM. Losses at the gene ends were 3 bases for V and 5 bases for J; bases not matched to a gene: 10. The CDR3 DNA reads TGTGCCAGCAGTTTGACTCCAGGTAGGGGGCACGAGCAGTACTTC. Amino acids: CASSLTPGRGHEQYF.

The chain recombines TRBV14 with TRBJ1-2, with D perhaps TRBD1 (5 bases). Trimming removed 0 bases from V and 7 bases from J, with 21 bases in between. Germline V gene sequence: CDR1 SGHDN, CDR2 FVKESK. This CDR3 contains 17 residues. The CDR3 DNA is TGTGCCAGCAGCCAAGATCTGTCGAATCCAGGGAGAGGTGGCTACACCTTC. Protein: CASSQDLSNPGRGGYTF.

The rearrangement links TRBV2 to TRBJ2-2, with unresolved D. The V gene lost 6 bases and the J gene lost 7 bases, with 9 bases spanning the gap. The germline gives CDR1 SNHLY, CDR2 FYNNEI. The CDR3 covers 12 residues. The CDR3 here is CASRDWVGELFF. The CDR3, as DNA: TGTGCCAGCAGAGACTGGGTCGGGGAGCTGTTTTTT.

The J gene is TRBJ1-5, the V gene TRBV27; a weak D match, TRBD1 (5 bases). The CDR3 runs 14 residues. In germline, CDR1 is MNHEY, CDR2 SMNVEV (reference sequence). Trimming removed 6 bases from V and 0 bases from J, with 9 bases in between. CDR3 region: CASRQAYSNQPQHF. The CDR3 DNA reads as TGTGCCAGCAGACAGGCCTATAGCAATCAGCCCCAGCATTTT.

The chain has TRBV7-8 and TRBJ2-7, with D perhaps TRBD1 (6 bases). The germline V and J ends were trimmed by 10 bases and 0 bases, with 16 bases remaining between them. CDR1 and CDR2 (germline): SGHVS, FQNEAQ. This CDR3 is 14 amino acids long. This CDR3 is CATRRQDTSYEQYF. The CDR3 nucleotides read TGTGCCACTCGTCGACAGGATACCTCCTACGAGCAGTACTTC.

The chain has TRBV28 and TRBJ2-7, with no clear D. Trimming shortened V by 2 bases and J by 2 bases, and 10 bases separated the two germline ends. The CDR3 spans 14 residues. Germline CDR1 reads MDHEN; CDR2 reads SYDVKM. In nucleotides, the CDR3 is TGTGCCAGCAGTTTAGGAGCCCAGACCTACGAGCAGTACTTC. Its translation is CASSLGAQTYEQYF.

This chain connects TRBV6-6 to TRBJ1-1; no clear D gene. Germline V gene sequence: CDR1 MNHNY, CDR2 SVGAGI (reference sequence). This CDR3 is 15 amino acids long. Trimming left V 4 bases short and J 0 bases short, with 12 bases between. Here the CDR3 reads CASSFPGILNTEAFF. For the CDR3, the DNA is TGTGCCAGCAGTTTCCCCGGCATTTTGAACACTGAAGCTTTCTTT.

This sequence joins TRBV19 and TRBJ2-3; D is uncertain. The length of the CDR3 is 14 residues. The germline gives CDR1 LNHDA, CDR2 SQIVND (reference sequence). CDR3 bases: TGTGCACCCGGGCCATCCGAAAGCACAGATACGCAGTATTTT. Translating it yields CAPGPSESTDTQYF.

This clone was seen a single time. The rearrangement uses TRBV13 and TRBJ2-3; possible D gene TRBD1, 6 bases. V was clipped by 5 bases and J by 3 bases, with 15 bases between them. The CDR3 has 15 amino acids. Germline CDR1 reads PRHDT; CDR2 reads FYEKMQ (reference sequence). Written as DNA, the CDR3 is TGTGCCAGCAGCACCAGGGGTACGGTAACAGATACGCAGTATTTT. Its translation: CASSTRGTVTDTQYF.

V and J are TRBV11-3 and TRBJ1-3, with unresolved D. V was trimmed by 3 bases and J by 1 base, leaving 13 bases between them. CDR3 size: 16 residues. Germline CDR1 is SGHNT and CDR2 is YENEEA. The chain's CDR3 is CASSFGGMESGNTIYF. The CDR3 nucleotides read TGTGCCAGCAGCTTTGGTGGCATGGAATCTGGAAACACCATATATTTT.

The chain has TRBV10-2 and TRBJ1-5; D is uncertain. V was shortened by 8 bases and J by 7 bases, with 12 bases between the two germline ends. The CDR3 runs 12 residues. Germline CDR1 is WSHSY and CDR2 is SAAADI. The CDR3 loop reads CASGLGSQPQHF. In DNA form, the CDR3 reads TGCGCCAGCGGTTTAGGGTCCCAGCCCCAGCATTTT.